This T cell receptor beta chain was obtained from a study of radiotherapy plus CTLA-4 blockade in lung cancer. Study at large: An objective response was seen in roughly a sixth of patients, and disease control in more than 25%. Study-wide results and caveats: How blood T cell clones changed early, along with interferon-beta, reportedly forecast response best. In blood, tumor-derived TCR clones expanded after radiotherapy plus ipilimumab.

This clone turned up a few times. Its antigen remains unidentified. Receiving focal radiation plus CTLA-4 blockade with ipilimumab were patients who had chemo-refractory metastatic non-small-cell lung cancer. Clones were sequenced by immunoSEQ multiplex PCR, and TCRdb holds only the in-frame ones, with some missing. The sample contains 90,000 or so clones, over 80% of which appear only once. The TCR sequence derives from a human donor with non-small cell lung cancer who had stable disease on radiotherapy plus ipilimumab. The input for sequencing was peripheral blood, taken from a patient treated with radiotherapy plus ipilimumab.

The CDR3 loop reads CASSPAGRRGLGEKLFF. The DNA for the CDR3 is TGTGCCAGCAGCCCAGCGGGCAGGCGAGGACTAGGTGAAAAACTGTTTTTT. J is TRBJ1-4 and V is TRBV7-9, with D uncertain. The germline V and J ends were trimmed by 5 bases and 7 bases, with 23 bases remaining between them. The germline V gene has CDR1 SEHNR and CDR2 FQNEAQ (reference sequence). The CDR3 is made up of 17 amino acids.